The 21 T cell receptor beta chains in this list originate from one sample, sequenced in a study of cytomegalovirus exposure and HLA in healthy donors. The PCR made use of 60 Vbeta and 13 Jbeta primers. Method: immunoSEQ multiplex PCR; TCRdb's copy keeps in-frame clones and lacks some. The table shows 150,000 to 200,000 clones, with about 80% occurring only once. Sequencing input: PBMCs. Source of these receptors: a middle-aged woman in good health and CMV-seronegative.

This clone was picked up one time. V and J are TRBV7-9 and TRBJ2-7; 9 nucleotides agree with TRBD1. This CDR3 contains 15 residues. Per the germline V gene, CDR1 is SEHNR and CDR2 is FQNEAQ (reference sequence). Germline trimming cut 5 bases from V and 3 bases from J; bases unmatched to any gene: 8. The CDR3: CASSGGTGSFYEQYF. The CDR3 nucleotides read TGTGCCAGCAGCGGGGGGACAGGGTCCTTCTACGAGCAGTACTTC.

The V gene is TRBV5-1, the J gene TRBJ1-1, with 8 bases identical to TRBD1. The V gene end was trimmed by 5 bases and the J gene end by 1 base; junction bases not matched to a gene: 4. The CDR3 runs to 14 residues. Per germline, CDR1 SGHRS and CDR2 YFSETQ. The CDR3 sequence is CASSGGTGNTEAFF. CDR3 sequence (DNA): TGCGCCAGCAGTGGAGGGACAGGGAACACTGAAGCTTTCTTT.

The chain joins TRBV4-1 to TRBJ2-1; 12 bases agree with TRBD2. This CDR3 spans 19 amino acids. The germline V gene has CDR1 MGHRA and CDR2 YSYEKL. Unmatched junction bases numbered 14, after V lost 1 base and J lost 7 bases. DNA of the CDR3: TGCGCCAGCAGCCAAGTCGGGGGCGAAGGACTAGCGGGATGGAATGAGCAGTTCTTC. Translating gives CASSQVGGEGLAGWNEQFF.

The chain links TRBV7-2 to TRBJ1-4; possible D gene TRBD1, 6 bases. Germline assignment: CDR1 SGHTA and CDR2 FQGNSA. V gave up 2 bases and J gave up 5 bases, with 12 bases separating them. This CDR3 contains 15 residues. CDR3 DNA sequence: TGTGCCAGCAGCTTACAGGGACACTCAAATGAAAAACTGTTTTTT. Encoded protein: CASSLQGHSNEKLFF.

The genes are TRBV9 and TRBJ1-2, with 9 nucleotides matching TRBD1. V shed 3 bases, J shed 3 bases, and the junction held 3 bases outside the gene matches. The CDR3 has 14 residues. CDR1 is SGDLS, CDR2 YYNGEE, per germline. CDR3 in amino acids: CASSEGTGHYGYTF. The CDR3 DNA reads TGTGCCAGCAGCGAGGGGACAGGGCACTATGGCTACACCTTC. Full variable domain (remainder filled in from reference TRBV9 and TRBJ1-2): DSGVTQTPKHLITATGQRVTLRCSPRSGDLSVYWYQQSLDQGLQFLIQYYNGEERAKGNILERFSAQQFPDLHSELNLSSLELGDSALYFCASSEGTGHYGYTFGSGTRLTVV.

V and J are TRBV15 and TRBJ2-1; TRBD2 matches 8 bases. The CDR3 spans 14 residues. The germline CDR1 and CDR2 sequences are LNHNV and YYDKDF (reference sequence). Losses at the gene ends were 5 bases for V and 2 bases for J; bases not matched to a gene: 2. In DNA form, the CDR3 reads TGTGCCACCAGCCGGGAGGGGACCTACAATGAGCAGTTCTTC. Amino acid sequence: CATSREGTYNEQFF.

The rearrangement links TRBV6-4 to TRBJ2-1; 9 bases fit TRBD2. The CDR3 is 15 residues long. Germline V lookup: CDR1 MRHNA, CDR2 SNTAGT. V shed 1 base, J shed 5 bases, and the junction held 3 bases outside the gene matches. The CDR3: CASSDLAGAHNEQFF. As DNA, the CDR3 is TGTGCCAGCAGTGACTTAGCGGGGGCTCACAATGAGCAGTTCTTC.

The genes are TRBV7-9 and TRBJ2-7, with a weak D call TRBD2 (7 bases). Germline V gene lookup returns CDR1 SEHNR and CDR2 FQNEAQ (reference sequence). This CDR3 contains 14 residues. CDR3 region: CSSSLEGGVHEQYV. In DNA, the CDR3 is TGTTCCAGCAGCTTAGAAGGGGGGGTCCACGAGCAGTACGTC.

CDR3 sequence reads: CASSLMEGRNYGYTF. CDR3 sequence (DNA): TGTGCCAGCAGTTTGATGGAGGGTAGGAACTATGGCTACACCTTC. The genes are TRBV27 and TRBJ1-2; D is undetermined. This CDR3 has 15 amino acids. The V end lost 3 bases, the J end lost 2 bases, and 13 bases lay between the germline ends. CDR1 and CDR2 from the germline V gene are MNHEY and SMNVEV (reference sequence).

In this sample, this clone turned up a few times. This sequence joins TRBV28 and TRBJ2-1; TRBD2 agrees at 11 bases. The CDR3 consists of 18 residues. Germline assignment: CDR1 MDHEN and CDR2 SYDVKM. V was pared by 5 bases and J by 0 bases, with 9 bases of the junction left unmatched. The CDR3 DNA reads TGTGCCAGCAGTCCCTTGGGACTAGCGGAGAGCTCCTACAATGAGCAGTTCTTC. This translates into CASSPLGLAESSYNEQFF.

The CDR3 coding sequence is TGTGCCAGCAGTGAGTACAGGAGCACCGGGGAGCTGTTTTTT. It specifies CASSEYRSTGELFF. The rearrangement links TRBV6-1 to TRBJ2-2; D is possibly TRBD1 (5 bases). CDR3 length: 14 residues. With 3 bases removed from V and 4 bases from J, the gap between germline ends came to 9 bases. In germline, CDR1 is MNHNS, CDR2 SASEGT.

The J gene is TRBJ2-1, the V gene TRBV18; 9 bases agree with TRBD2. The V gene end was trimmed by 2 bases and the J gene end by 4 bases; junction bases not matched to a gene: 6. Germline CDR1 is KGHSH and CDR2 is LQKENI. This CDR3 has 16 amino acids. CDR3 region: CASSPVRGRGYNEQFF. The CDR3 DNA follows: TGTGCCAGCTCACCAGTACGCGGGAGGGGGTACAATGAGCAGTTCTTC. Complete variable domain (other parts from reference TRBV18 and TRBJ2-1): NAGVMQNPRHLVRRRGQEARLRCSPMKGHSHVYWYRQLPEEGLKFMVYLQKENIIDESGMPKERFSAEFPKEGPSILRIQQVVRGDSAAYFCASSPVRGRGYNEQFFGPGTRLTVL.

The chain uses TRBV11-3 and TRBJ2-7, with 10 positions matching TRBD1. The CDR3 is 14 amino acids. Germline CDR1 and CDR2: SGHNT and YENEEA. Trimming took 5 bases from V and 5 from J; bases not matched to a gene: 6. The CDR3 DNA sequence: TGTGCCAGCAGCCTGGGACAGGGGAGAGACGAGCAGTACTTC. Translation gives CASSLGQGRDEQYF. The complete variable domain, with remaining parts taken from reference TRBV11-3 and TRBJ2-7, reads EAGVVQSPRYKIIEKKQPVAFWCNPISGHNTLYWYLQNLGQGPELLIRYENEEAVDDSQLPKDRFSAERLKGVDSTLKIQPAELGDSAVYLCASSLGQGRDEQYFGPGTRLTVT.

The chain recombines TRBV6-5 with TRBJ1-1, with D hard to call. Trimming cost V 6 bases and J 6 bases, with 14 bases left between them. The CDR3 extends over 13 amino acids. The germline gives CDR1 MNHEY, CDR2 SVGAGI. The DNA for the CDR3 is TGTGCCAGCAGAGATCGGAGCCCACCTGAAGCTTTCTTT. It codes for CASRDRSPPEAFF.

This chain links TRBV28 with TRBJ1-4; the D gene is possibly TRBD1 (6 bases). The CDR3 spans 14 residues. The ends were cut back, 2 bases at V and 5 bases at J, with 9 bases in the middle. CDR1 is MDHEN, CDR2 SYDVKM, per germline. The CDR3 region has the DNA TGTGCCAGCAGTTTAAGGCAGGGGAATGAAAAACTGTTTTTT. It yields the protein CASSLRQGNEKLFF.

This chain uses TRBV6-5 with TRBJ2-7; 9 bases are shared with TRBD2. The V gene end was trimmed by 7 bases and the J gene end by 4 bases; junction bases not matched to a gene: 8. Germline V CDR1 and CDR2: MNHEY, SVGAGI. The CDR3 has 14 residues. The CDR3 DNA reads TGTGCCAGCACCCTAGCGGGGTCAACTTACGAGCAGTACTTC. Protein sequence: CASTLAGSTYEQYF.

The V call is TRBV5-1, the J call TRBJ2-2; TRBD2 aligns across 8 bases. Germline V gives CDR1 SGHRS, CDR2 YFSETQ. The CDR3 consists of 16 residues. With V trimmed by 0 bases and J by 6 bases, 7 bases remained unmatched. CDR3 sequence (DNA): TGCGCCAGCAGCTTGGCCCTCACTAGCGGCTCCGGGGAGCTGTTTTTT. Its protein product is CASSLALTSGSGELFF.

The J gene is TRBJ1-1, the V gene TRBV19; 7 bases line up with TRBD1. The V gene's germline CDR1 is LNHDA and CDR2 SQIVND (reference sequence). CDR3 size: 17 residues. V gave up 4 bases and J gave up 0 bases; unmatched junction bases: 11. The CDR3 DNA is TGTGCCAGTAGTAGGGCCCGGGACAGTTACATGAACACTGAAGCTTTCTTT. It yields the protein CASSRARDSYMNTEAFF.

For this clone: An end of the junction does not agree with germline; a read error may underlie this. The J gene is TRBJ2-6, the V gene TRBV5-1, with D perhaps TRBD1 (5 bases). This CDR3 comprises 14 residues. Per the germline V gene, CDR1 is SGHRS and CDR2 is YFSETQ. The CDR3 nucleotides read TGCGCCAGCAGCCTCCATTCTGGGGCCAACGGCCTGACTTTC. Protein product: CASSLHSGANGLTF. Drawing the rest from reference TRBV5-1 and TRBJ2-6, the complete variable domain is KAGVTQTPRYLIKTRGQQVTLSCSPISGHRSVSWYQQTPGQGLQFLFEYFSETQRNKGNFPGRFSGRQFSNSRSEMNVSTLELGDSALYLCASSLHSGANGLTFGAGSRLTVL.

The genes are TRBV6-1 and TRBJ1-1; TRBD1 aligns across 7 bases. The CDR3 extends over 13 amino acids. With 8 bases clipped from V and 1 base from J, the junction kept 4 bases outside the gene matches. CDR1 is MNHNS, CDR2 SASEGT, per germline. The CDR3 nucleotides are TGTGCCAGCGGGGGACAGACGAACACTGAAGCTTTCTTT. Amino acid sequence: CASGGQTNTEAFF.

The CDR3, as DNA: TGTGCCTACAGTGAAACCAAAAACATTCAGTACTTC. This encodes CAYSETKNIQYF. The rearrangement links TRBV30 to TRBJ2-4; D unclear. The germline V gene has CDR1 GTSNPN and CDR2 SVGIG (reference sequence). This CDR3 has 12 residues. Trimming stripped 7 bases from V and 2 bases from J, with 9 bases between. Full variable domain (remainder filled in from reference TRBV30 and TRBJ2-4): SQTIHQWPATLVQPVGSPLSLECTVEGTSNPNLYWYRQAAGRGLQLLFYSVGIGQISSEVPQNLSASRPQDRQFILSSKKLLLSDSGFYLCAYSETKNIQYFGAGTRLSVL.